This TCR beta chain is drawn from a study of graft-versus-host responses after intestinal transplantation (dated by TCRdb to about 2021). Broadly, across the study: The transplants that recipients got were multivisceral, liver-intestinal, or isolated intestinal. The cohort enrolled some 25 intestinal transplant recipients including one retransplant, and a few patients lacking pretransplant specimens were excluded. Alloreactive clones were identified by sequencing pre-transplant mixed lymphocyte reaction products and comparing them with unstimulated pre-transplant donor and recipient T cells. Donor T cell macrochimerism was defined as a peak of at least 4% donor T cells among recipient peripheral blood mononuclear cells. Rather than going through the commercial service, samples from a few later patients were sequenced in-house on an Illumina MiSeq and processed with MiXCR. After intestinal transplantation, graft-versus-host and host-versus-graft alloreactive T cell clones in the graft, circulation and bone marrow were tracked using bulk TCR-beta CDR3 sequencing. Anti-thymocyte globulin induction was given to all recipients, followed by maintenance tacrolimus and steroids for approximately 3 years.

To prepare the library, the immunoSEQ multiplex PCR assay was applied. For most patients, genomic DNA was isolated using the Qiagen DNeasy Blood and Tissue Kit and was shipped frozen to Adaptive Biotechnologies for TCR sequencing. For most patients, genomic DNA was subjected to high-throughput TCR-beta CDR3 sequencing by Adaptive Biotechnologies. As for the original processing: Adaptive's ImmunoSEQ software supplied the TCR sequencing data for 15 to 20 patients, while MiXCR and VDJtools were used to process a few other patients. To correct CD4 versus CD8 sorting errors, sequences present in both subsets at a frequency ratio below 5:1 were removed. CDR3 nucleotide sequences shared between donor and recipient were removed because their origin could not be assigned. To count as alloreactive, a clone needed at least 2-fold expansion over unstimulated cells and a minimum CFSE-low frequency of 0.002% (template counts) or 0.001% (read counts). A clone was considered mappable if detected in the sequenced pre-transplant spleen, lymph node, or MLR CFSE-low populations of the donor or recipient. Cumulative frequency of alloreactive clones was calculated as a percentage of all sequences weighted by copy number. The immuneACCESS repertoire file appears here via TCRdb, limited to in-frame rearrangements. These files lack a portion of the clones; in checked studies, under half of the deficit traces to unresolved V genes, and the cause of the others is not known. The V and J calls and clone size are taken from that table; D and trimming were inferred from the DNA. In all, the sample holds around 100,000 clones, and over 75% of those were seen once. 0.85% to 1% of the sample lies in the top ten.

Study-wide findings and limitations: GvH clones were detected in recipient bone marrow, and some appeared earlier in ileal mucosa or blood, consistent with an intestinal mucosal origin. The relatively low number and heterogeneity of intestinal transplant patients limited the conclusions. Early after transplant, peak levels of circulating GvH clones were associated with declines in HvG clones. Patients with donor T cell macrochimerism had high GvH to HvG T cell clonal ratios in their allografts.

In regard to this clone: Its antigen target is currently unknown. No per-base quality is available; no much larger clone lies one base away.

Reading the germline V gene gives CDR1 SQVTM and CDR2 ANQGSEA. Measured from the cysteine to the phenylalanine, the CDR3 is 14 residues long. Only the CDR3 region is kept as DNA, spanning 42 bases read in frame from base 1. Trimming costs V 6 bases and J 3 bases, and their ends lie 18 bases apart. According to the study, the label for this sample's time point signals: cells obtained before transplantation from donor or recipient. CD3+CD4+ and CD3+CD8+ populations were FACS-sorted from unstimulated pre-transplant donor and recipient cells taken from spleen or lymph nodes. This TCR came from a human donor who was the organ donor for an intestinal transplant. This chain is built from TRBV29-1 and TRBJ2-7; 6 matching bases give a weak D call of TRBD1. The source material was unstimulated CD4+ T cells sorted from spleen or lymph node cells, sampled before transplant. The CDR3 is CSVEPPGEFYEQYF. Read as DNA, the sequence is TGCAGCGTCGAACCCCCAGGGGAATTCTACGAGCAGTACTTC.